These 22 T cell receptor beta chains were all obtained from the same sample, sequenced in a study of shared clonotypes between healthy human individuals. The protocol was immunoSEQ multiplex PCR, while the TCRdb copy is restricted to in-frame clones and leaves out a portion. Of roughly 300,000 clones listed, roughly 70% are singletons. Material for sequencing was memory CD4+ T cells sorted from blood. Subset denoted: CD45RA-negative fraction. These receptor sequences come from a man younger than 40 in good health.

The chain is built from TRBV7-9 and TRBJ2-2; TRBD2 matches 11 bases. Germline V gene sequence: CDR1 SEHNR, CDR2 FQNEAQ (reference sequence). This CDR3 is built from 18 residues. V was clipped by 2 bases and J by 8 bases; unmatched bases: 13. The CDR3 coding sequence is TGTGCCAGCAGCTTACCCCTAAGACTAGCGGGAATTTTAGGGGAGCTGTTTTTT. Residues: CASSLPLRLAGILGELFF. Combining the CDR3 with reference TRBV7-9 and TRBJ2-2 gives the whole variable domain DTGVSQNPRHKITKRGQNVTFRCDPISEHNRLYWYRQTLGQGPEFLTYFQNEAQLEKSRLLSDRFSAERPKGSFSTLEIQRTEQGDSAMYLCASSLPLRLAGILGELFFGEGSRLTVL.

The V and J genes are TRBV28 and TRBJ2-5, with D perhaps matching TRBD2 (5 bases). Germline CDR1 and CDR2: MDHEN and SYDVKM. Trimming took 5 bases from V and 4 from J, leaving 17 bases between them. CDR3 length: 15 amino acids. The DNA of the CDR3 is TGTGCCAGCAGTAGGTCCAGGTTGGCGGGAGAGACCCAGTACTTC. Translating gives CASSRSRLAGETQYF.

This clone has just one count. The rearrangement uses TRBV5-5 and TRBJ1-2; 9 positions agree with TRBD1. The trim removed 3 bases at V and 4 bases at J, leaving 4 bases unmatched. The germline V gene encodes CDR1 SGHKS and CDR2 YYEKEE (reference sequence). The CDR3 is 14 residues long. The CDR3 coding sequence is TGTGCCAGCAGCTCCCGGGACAGGGCCTATGGCTACACCTTC. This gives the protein CASSSRDRAYGYTF.

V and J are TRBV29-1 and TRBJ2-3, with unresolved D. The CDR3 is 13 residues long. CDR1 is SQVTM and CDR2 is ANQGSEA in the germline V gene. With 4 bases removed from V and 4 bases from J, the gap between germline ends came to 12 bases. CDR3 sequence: CSVGIGGADTQYF. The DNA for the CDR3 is TGCAGCGTTGGTATTGGTGGCGCAGATACGCAGTATTTT.

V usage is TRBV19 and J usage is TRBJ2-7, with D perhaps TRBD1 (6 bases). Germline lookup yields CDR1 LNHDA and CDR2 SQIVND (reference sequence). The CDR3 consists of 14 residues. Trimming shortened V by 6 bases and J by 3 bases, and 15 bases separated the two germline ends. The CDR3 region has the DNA TGTGCCAGTAGGAAATACGGGACACACTACGAGCAGTACTTC. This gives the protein CASRKYGTHYEQYF. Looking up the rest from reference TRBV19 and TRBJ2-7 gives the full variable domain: DGGITQSPKYLFRKEGQNVTLSCEQNLNHDAMYWYRQDPGQGLRLIYYSQIVNDFQKGDIAEGYSVSREKKESFPLTVTSAQKNPTAFYLCASRKYGTHYEQYFGPGTRLTVT.

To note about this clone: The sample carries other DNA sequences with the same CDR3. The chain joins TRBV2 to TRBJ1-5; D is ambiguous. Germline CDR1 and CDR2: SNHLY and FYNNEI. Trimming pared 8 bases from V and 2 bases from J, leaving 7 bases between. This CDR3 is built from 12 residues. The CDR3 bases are TGTGCCAGCGATCGGGGCAATCAGCCCCAGCATTTT. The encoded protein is CASDRGNQPQHF.

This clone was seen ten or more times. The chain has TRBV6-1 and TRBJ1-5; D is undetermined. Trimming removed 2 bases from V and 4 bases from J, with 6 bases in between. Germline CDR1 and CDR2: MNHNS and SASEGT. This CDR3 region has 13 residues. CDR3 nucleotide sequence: TGTGCCAGCAGTGAAAGCGAAAATCAGCCCCAGCATTTT. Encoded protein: CASSESENQPQHF.

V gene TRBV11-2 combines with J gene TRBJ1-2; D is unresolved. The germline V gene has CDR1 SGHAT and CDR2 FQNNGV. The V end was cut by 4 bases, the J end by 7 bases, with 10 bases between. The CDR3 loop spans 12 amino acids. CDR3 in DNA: TGTGCCAGCAGCTCCACCGGGAGTGGCTACACCTTC. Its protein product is CASSSTGSGYTF.

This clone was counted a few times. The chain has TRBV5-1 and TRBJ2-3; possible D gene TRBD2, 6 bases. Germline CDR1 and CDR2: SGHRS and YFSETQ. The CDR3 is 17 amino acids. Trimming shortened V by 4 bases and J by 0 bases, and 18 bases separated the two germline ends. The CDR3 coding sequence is TGCGCCAGCAGCCTTGACCGGGGACTTTCTAGCACAGATACGCAGTATTTT. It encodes CASSLDRGLSSTDTQYF.

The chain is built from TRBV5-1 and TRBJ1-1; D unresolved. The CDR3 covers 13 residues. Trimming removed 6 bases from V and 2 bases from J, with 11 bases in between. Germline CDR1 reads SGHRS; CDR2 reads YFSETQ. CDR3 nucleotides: TGCGCCAGCACCACCCCTCAAAACACTGAAGCTTTCTTT. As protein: CASTTPQNTEAFF.

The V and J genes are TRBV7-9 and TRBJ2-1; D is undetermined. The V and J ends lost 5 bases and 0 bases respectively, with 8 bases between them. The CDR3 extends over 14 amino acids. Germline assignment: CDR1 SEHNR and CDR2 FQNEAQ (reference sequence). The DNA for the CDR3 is TGTGCCAGCAGCCAGGTTTTCTCCTACAATGAGCAGTTCTTC. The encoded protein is CASSQVFSYNEQFF.

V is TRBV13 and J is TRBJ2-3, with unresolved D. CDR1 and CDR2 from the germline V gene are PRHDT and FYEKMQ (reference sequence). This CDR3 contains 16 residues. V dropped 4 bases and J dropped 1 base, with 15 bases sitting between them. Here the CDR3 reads CASSSGSGLGTDTQYF. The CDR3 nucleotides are TGTGCCAGCAGCTCCGGAAGTGGGCTCGGCACAGATACGCAGTATTTT.

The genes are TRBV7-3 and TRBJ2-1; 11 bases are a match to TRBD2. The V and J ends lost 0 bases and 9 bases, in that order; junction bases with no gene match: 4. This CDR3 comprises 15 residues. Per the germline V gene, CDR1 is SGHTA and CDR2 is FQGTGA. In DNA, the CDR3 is TGTGCCAGCAGCTTAACTAGCGGGAGGGCCTTTGAGCAGTTCTTC. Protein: CASSLTSGRAFEQFF.

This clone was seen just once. DNA for the CDR3: TGTGCCAGCAGCCCCGGAACAGGGGAGACCCAGTACTTC. Its protein is CASSPGTGETQYF. The chain is built from TRBV7-9 and TRBJ2-5; D might be TRBD1 (6 bases). V lost 5 bases and J 5 bases, leaving 12 bases between the germline ends. The CDR3 covers 13 residues. Germline loops: CDR1 SEHNR, CDR2 FQNEAQ (reference sequence).

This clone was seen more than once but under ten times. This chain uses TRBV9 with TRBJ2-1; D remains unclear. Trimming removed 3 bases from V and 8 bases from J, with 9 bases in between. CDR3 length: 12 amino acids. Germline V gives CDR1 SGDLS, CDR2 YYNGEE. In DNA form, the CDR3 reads TGTGCCAGCAGCGATTCGAGTGATGAGCAGTTCTTC. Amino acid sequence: CASSDSSDEQFF. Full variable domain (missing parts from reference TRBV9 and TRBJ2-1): DSGVTQTPKHLITATGQRVTLRCSPRSGDLSVYWYQQSLDQGLQFLIQYYNGEERAKGNILERFSAQQFPDLHSELNLSSLELGDSALYFCASSDSSDEQFFGPGTRLTVL.

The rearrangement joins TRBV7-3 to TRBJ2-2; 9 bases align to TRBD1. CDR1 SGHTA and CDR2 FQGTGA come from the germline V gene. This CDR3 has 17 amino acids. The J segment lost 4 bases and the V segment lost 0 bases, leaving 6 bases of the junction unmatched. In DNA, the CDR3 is TGTGCCAGCAGCTTAACGCCGGGACAGGGCGGCACCGGGGAGCTGTTTTTT. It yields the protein CASSLTPGQGGTGELFF.

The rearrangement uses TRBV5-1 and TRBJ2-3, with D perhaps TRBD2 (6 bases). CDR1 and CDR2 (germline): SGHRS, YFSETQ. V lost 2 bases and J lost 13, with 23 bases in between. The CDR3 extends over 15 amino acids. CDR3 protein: CASSFGSGGSNVEYF. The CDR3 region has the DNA TGCGCCAGCAGCTTCGGCTCCGGGGGAAGCAATGTGGAGTATTTT.

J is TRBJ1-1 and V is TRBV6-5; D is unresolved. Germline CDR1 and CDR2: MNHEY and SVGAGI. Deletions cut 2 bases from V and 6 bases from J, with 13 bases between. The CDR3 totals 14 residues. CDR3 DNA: TGTGCCAGCAGTTACGCCGCAGGTACCGCTGAAGCTTTCTTT. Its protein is CASSYAAGTAEAFF.

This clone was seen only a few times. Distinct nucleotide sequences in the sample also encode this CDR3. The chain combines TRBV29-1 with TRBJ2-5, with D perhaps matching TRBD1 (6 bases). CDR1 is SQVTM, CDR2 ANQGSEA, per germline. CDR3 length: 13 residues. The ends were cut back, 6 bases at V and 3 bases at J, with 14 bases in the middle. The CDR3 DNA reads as TGCAGCGTCGCCCGGACAGCTGAAGAGACCCAGTACTTC. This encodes CSVARTAEETQYF. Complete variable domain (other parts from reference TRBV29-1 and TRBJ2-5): SAVISQKPSRDICQRGTSLTIQCQVDSQVTMMFWYRQQPGQSLTLIATANQGSEATYESGFVIDKFPISRPNLTFSTLTVSNMSPEDSSIYLCSVARTAEETQYFGPGTRLLVL.

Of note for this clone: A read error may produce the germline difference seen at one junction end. CDR3 sequence reads: CASSLAANNEQFF. CDR3 bases: TGTGCTAGCAGCTTAGCCGCGAACAATGAGCAGTTCTTC. The rearrangement uses TRBV7-7 and TRBJ2-1; D is undetermined. There are 13 residues in the CDR3. CDR1 and CDR2 (germline): SSHAT, FNYEAQ (reference sequence).

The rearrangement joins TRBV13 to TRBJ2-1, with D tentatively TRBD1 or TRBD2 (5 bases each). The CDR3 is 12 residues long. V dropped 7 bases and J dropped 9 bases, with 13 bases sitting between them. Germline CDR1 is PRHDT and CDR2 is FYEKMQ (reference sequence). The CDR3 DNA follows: TGTGCCAGCACTACCAATGGGGGTGAGCAGTTCTTC. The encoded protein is CASTTNGGEQFF.

The CDR3 DNA is TGTGCCAGCAGCTTCACGGACAGGCAAGAGACCCAGTACTTC. Its translation: CASSFTDRQETQYF. The chain couples TRBV7-9 to TRBJ2-5; 7 nucleotides agree with TRBD1. CDR3 length equals 14 residues. V dropped 3 bases and J dropped 2; count of bases not matched to a gene: 3. Germline values: CDR1 SEHNR, CDR2 FQNEAQ (reference sequence).